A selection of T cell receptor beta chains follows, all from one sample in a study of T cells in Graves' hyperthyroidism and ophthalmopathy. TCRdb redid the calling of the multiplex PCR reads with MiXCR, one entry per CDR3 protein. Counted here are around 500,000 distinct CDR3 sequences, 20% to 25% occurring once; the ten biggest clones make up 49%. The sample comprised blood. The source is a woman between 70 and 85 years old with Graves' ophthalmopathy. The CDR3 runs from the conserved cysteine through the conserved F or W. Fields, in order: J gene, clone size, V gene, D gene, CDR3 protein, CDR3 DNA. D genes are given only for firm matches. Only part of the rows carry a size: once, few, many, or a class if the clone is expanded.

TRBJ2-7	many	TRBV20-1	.	CSAGQEIYEQYF	TGCAGTGCTGGGCAGGAGATATACGAGCAGTACTTC
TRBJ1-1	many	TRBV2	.	CASRQTRGGLNTEAFF	TGTGCCAGCAGGCAGACTAGAGGTGGACTGAACACTGAAGCTTTCTTT
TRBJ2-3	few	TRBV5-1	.	CASSLEEPPGTDTQYF	TGCGCCAGCAGCTTGGAGGAGCCGCCGGGGACAGATACGCAGTATTTT
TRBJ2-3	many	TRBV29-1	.	CSVEPGSPGDTQYF	TGCAGCGTTGAACCGGGCAGTCCGGGAGATACGCAGTATTTT
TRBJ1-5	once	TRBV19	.	CASNRRSGQPQHF	TGTGCCAGTAATCGCCGGTCGGGTCAGCCCCAGCATTTT
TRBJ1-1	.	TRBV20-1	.	CSANPPNTKAFF	TGCAGTGCCAATCCACCGAACACTAAAGCTTTCTTT
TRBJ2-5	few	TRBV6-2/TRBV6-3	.	CASRLTGSQGGTQYF	TGTGCCAGCAGATTAACCGGGTCCCAGGGAGGGACCCAGTACTTC
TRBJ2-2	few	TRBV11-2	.	CASSLGAGFGELFF	TGTGCCAGCAGCTTAGGGGCGGGGTTCGGGGAGCTGTTTTTT
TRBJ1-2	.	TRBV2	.	CASSEARSYGYTF	TGTGCCAGCAGTGAAGCGCGGAGTTATGGCTACACCTTC
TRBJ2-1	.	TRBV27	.	CATTRAREQFF	TGTGCCACCACGCGGGCCCGCGAGCAGTTCTTC
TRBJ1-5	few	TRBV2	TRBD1	CASRTGGAGQPQHF	TGTGCCAGCAGGACAGGGGGCGCGGGACAGCCCCAGCATTTT
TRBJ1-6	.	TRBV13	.	CASSLGAGLNSPLHF	TGTGCCAGCAGCTTAGGGGCAGGACTTAATTCACCCCTCCACTTT
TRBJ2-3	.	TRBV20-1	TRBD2	CSANSGRAKIGGTQYF	TGCAGTGCTAATAGCGGGAGGGCCAAAATTGGCGGTACGCAGTATTTT
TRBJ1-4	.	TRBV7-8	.	CASSLDYQDRKLFF	TGTGCCAGCAGCTTAGATTATCAGGATAGAAAACTGTTTTTT
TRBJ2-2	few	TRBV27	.	CASSLSPGLETGELFF	TGTGCCAGCAGTTTATCGCCAGGGCTAGAGACCGGGGAGCTGTTTTTT
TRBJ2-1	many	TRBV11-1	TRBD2	CASRPPGLAGVNEQFF	TGTGCCAGCAGACCACCGGGACTAGCGGGAGTTAATGAGCAGTTCTTC
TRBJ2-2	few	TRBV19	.	CASGPGELFF	TGTGCCAGTGGCCCCGGGGAGCTGTTTTTT
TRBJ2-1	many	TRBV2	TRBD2	CASSALAGGFNEQFF	TGTGCCAGCAGCGCACTAGCGGGAGGGTTCAATGAGCAGTTCTTC
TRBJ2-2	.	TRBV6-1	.	CASSYWELFF	TGTGCCAGCAGTTATTGGGAGCTGTTTTTT
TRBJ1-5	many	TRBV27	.	CASSFSSNQPQHF	TGTGCCAGCAGTTTTAGTAGCAATCAGCCCCAGCATTTT
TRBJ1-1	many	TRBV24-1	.	CATRRTVNTEAFF	TGTGCCACCAGACGGACGGTGAACACTGAAGCTTTCTTT
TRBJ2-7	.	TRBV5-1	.	CASSLAGGTYTYEQYF	TGCGCCAGCAGCTTGGCTGGGGGTACCTACACCTACGAGCAGTACTTC
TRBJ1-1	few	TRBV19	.	CASSIAGLRTEAFF	TGTGCCAGTAGTATAGCAGGTTTGCGCACTGAAGCTTTCTTT
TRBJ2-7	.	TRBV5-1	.	CASSLRGNSGEQYF	TGCGCCAGCAGCTTAAGGGGAAACTCGGGCGAGCAGTACTTC
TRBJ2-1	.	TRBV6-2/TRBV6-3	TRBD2	CASRTGTSYNEQFF	TGTGCCAGCAGAACCGGGACTAGCTACAATGAGCAGTTCTTC
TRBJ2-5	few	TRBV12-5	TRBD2	CASGKQAGGPKETQYF	TGTGCTAGTGGCAAACAAGCGGGAGGGCCAAAAGAGACCCAGTACTTC
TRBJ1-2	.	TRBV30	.	CAWRWGQGGDGYTF	TGTGCCTGGAGATGGGGGCAGGGAGGCGATGGCTACACCTTC
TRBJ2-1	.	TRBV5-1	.	CASRYAPGGSGYNEQFF	TGCGCCAGCAGATACGCCCCTGGGGGTAGCGGCTACAATGAGCAGTTCTTC
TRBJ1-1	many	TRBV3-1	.	CASSHGLRNTEAFF	TGTGCCAGCAGCCATGGTCTTCGGAACACTGAAGCTTTCTTT
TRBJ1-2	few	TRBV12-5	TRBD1	CASAPDRAHGYTF	TGTGCTAGTGCCCCCGACAGGGCTCATGGCTACACCTTC
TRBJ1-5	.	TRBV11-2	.	CASSLDGRNQPQHF	TGTGCCAGCAGCTTAGACGGACGCAATCAGCCCCAGCATTTT